What follows are 29 T cell receptor beta chains derived from one specimen sequenced in a study of cytomegalovirus exposure and HLA in healthy donors. The PCR contained 60 Vbeta and 13 Jbeta primers. Only in-frame clones appear in the TCRdb table, and some are missing; sequencing was by immunoSEQ multiplex PCR. In the table there are around 150,000 clones, 80% of which are singletons. The sequenced sample was PBMCs. These receptors were taken from a man aged 25 to 40 in good health and CMV-seronegative.

The gene calls are TRBV30 and TRBJ1-5; D is uncertain. The length of the CDR3 is 14 residues. Germline CDR1 GTSNPN, CDR2 SVGIG (reference sequence). V was trimmed by 2 bases and J by 4 bases, leaving 12 bases between them. For the CDR3, the DNA is TGTGCCTGGAGTCGGGAAGGCTTAAATCAGCCCCAGCATTTT. Translated: CAWSREGLNQPQHF. Full variable domain (rest looked up from reference TRBV30 and TRBJ1-5): SQTIHQWPATLVQPVGSPLSLECTVEGTSNPNLYWYRQAAGRGLQLLFYSVGIGQISSEVPQNLSASRPQDRQFILSSKKLLLSDSGFYLCAWSREGLNQPQHFGDGTRLSIL.

The rearrangement joins TRBV10-3 to TRBJ2-1; 8 nucleotides agree with TRBD2. J was trimmed by 4 bases and V by 6 bases; bases with no gene match: 14. The CDR3 runs to 17 residues. The germline gives CDR1 ENHRY, CDR2 SYGVKD. CDR3: CAISGGGFSGDYNEQFF. The CDR3 nucleotides read TGTGCCATCAGCGGAGGGGGTTTTAGCGGGGATTACAATGAGCAGTTCTTC.

The chain joins TRBV5-1 to TRBJ2-3; 8 nucleotides line up with TRBD2. V shed 2 bases, J shed 3 bases, and the junction held 5 bases outside the gene matches. This CDR3 comprises 15 residues. Germline V lookup: CDR1 SGHRS, CDR2 YFSETQ. The chain's CDR3 is CASSFGTRSTDTQYF. The DNA for the CDR3 is TGCGCCAGCAGCTTCGGGACTAGAAGTACAGATACGCAGTATTTT.

The J gene is TRBJ2-2, the V gene TRBV7-9; 9 bases map to TRBD1. The V gene's germline CDR1 is SEHNR and CDR2 FQNEAQ (reference sequence). The CDR3 loop spans 14 amino acids. After removal of 10 bases from V and 4 bases from J, the junction contained 7 bases not matched to a gene. DNA for the CDR3: TGTGCCACTGGCGGGACAGGGCTCACCGGGGAGCTGTTTTTT. This sequence encodes CATGGTGLTGELFF.

The rearrangement uses TRBV10-3 and TRBJ2-2, with 11 bases aligning to TRBD2. The junction had 9 bases not matched to a gene; V was cut back by 4 bases and J by 2 bases. Germline values: CDR1 ENHRY, CDR2 SYGVKD. CDR3 length: 18 residues. CDR3 sequence (DNA): TGTGCCATCAGTGGGGGCGGGACTAGCGGATTAAACACCGGGGAGCTGTTTTTT. It yields the protein CAISGGGTSGLNTGELFF.

DNA for the CDR3: TGTGCCAGCATCCCGGGACAGGGATTCTATGGCTACACCTTC. Its translation: CASIPGQGFYGYTF. The V call is TRBV28, the J call TRBJ1-2; 9 bases are shared with TRBD1. This CDR3 comprises 14 residues. J was trimmed by 4 bases and V by 7 bases; bases with no gene match: 7. Germline CDR1 MDHEN, CDR2 SYDVKM.

The rearrangement links TRBV5-1 to TRBJ2-3, with 9 bases lining up with TRBD2. CDR3 length equals 16 residues. CDR1 is SGHRS and CDR2 is YFSETQ in the germline V gene. V lost 0 bases, J lost 3 bases, and 5 bases stayed unmatched. CDR3 coding DNA: TGCGCCAGCAGCTTGGAGGTAGCGGGAGAAACAGATACGCAGTATTTT. Encoded protein: CASSLEVAGETDTQYF.

V gene TRBV27 combines with J gene TRBJ2-1; 7 nucleotides match TRBD1. Germline V gene data show CDR1 as MNHEY and CDR2 as SMNVEV (reference sequence). CDR3 size: 19 residues. The ends lost 2 bases at V and 1 base at J; junction bases unmatched: 14. CDR3 in amino acids: CASSLRPDRVILSYNEQFF. CDR3 DNA: TGTGCCAGCAGTTTACGGCCCGACAGGGTGATATTATCCTACAATGAGCAGTTCTTC.

V and J are TRBV28 and TRBJ2-3; no clear D. Germline values: CDR1 MDHEN, CDR2 SYDVKM. The V gene lost 6 bases and the J gene lost 6 bases, with 10 bases spanning the gap. The CDR3 loop spans 12 amino acids. The CDR3 loop is CASSLQEDTQYF. CDR3 DNA: TGTGCCAGCAGCCTCCAAGAGGATACGCAGTATTTT.

This chain uses TRBV28 with TRBJ1-4; 7 nucleotides line up with TRBD1. There are 14 residues in the CDR3. Trimming cost V 4 bases and J 8 bases; bases outside gene matches: 7. From germline, CDR1 is MDHEN and CDR2 SYDVKM. The CDR3 loop is CASSWGTVGEKLFF. The DNA for the CDR3 is TGTGCCAGCAGTTGGGGGACAGTTGGGGAAAAACTGTTTTTT.

CDR3 nucleotides: TGTGCCAGTAGTATAGTTGGTGGCGGGAGGGCCGAAGAGACCCAGTACTTC. Encoded protein: CASSIVGGGRAEETQYF. The chain is built from TRBV19 and TRBJ2-5; 9 bases align to TRBD2. CDR3 size: 17 residues. J was trimmed by 3 bases and V by 1 base; bases with no gene match: 9. Germline CDR1 is LNHDA and CDR2 is SQIVND (reference sequence).

The chain is built from TRBV7-2 and TRBJ2-7; TRBD1 aligns across 7 bases. Germline V CDR1 and CDR2: SGHTA, FQGNSA. This CDR3 contains 15 residues. The V gene end was trimmed by 5 bases and the J gene end by 6 bases; junction bases not matched to a gene: 13. CDR3 bases: TGTGCCAGCAGCCCCCAGGCGACAGGGTGGGCCGAGCAGTACTTC. Amino acid sequence: CASSPQATGWAEQYF.

This clone was observed a handful of times. The V and J genes are TRBV4-1 and TRBJ2-2, with 10 bases matching TRBD2. In germline, CDR1 is MGHRA, CDR2 YSYEKL. J gave up 5 bases and V 1 base, and 19 bases lay outside the gene matches. The CDR3 spans 21 residues. CDR3 in amino acids: CASSQVIIPLLLAGDTGELFF. For the CDR3, the DNA is TGCGCCAGCAGCCAAGTTATCATCCCCCTACTTCTAGCGGGAGATACCGGGGAGCTGTTTTTT.

The J gene is TRBJ2-7, the V gene TRBV29-1, with D tentatively TRBD2 (6 bases). Trimming stripped 4 bases from V and 7 bases from J, with 20 bases between. This CDR3 has 14 residues. Germline V gene lookup returns CDR1 SQVTM and CDR2 ANQGSEA. The CDR3 region has the DNA TGCAGCGTTGGAGGAGGGGTCAGTCGTCGGGAGCAGTACTTC. This sequence encodes CSVGGGVSRREQYF.

V and J are TRBV28 and TRBJ2-7; D is possibly TRBD1 (6 bases). Germline V lookup: CDR1 MDHEN, CDR2 SYDVKM. V dropped 5 bases and J dropped 0 bases, with 11 bases sitting between them. The CDR3 spans 14 residues. CDR3 in amino acids: CASSPGTFSYEQYF. As DNA, the CDR3 is TGTGCCAGCAGTCCCGGGACATTCTCCTACGAGCAGTACTTC.

In this sample, this clone turned up a few times. The J gene is TRBJ2-2, the V gene TRBV5-1, with TRBD2 matching 7 bases. The germline gives CDR1 SGHRS, CDR2 YFSETQ. CDR3 length equals 15 residues. The ends lost 0 bases at V and 4 bases at J; junction bases unmatched: 3. Here the CDR3 DNA reads TGCGCCAGCAGCTTGGCCGCGGGAGTCACCGGGGAGCTGTTTTTT. Its translation is CASSLAAGVTGELFF.

CDR3 DNA: TGTGCCAGCAAACCCAGGGGGTACGACTACGAGCAGTACTTC. As protein: CASKPRGYDYEQYF. This rearrangement joins TRBV2 to TRBJ2-7; 7 bases line up with TRBD1. The CDR3 is 14 amino acids. V trimming: 7 bases; J trimming: 3 bases; junction bases outside the gene matches: 9. Germline lookup yields CDR1 SNHLY and CDR2 FYNNEI.

V gene TRBV28 combines with J gene TRBJ2-7, with 7 bases aligning to TRBD1. This CDR3 is 14 amino acids long. Germline CDR1 is MDHEN and CDR2 is SYDVKM. Trimming at V came to 6 bases and at J to 1 base, leaving 6 bases not matched to a gene. CDR3 sequence: CASRPTGMSYEQYF. The CDR3 bases are TGTGCCAGCAGGCCGACAGGGATGTCCTACGAGCAGTACTTC.

V and J are TRBV6-5 and TRBJ1-5, with D unclear. Trimming cost V 5 bases and J 1 base, with 12 bases left between them. CDR3 size: 15 residues. Germline-derived CDR1 and CDR2 are MNHEY and SVGAGI. In DNA, the CDR3 is TGTGCCAGCAGTCCGACGGGTTTCAGCAATCAGCCCCAGCATTTT. Its translation: CASSPTGFSNQPQHF.

This chain links TRBV28 with TRBJ1-2, with TRBD1 matching 9 bases. The trim removed 2 bases at V and 5 bases at J, leaving 12 bases unmatched. This CDR3 spans 17 amino acids. The germline gives CDR1 MDHEN, CDR2 SYDVKM. The CDR3 sequence is CASSLEVRTGAFYGYTF. In DNA form, the CDR3 reads TGTGCCAGCAGTTTAGAGGTCCGGACAGGGGCTTTTTATGGCTACACCTTC.

The chain couples TRBV2 to TRBJ2-3; 7 nucleotides agree with TRBD1. J gave up 6 bases and V 2 bases, and 2 bases lay outside the gene matches. In germline, CDR1 is SNHLY, CDR2 FYNNEI. The CDR3 runs to 13 residues. In DNA, the CDR3 is TGTGCCAGCAGTGAACAGACAGGGGATACGCAGTATTTT. It translates to CASSEQTGDTQYF.

The V gene is TRBV18, the J gene TRBJ1-2; D uncertain. Germline V gene data show CDR1 as KGHSH and CDR2 as LQKENI. This CDR3 has 14 amino acids. The V gene lost 3 bases and the J gene lost 5 bases, with 13 bases spanning the gap. The CDR3 bases are TGTGCCAGCTCACCGGCAGAGGGAGCGTATGGCTACACCTTC. This gives the protein CASSPAEGAYGYTF.

The V gene is TRBV5-1, the J gene TRBJ2-5; maybe TRBD2 (6 bases). The CDR3 has 16 residues. From germline, CDR1 is SGHRS and CDR2 YFSETQ. V was cut by 3 bases and J by 0 bases, with 15 bases left in between. This chain's CDR3 is CASSSPRGTNQETQYF. CDR3 DNA sequence: TGCGCCAGCAGCTCCCCTCGGGGGACCAACCAAGAGACCCAGTACTTC.

The CDR3 sequence: CASGTGTGATGELFF. The CDR3 DNA reads TGTGCCAGCGGAACCGGGACAGGCGCGACCGGGGAGCTGTTTTTT. The chain combines TRBV21-1 with TRBJ2-2; TRBD1, the table's D call, lacks a check against the DNA. TRBV21-1 is a recognized pseudogene. This CDR3 has 15 amino acids.

The CDR3 protein is CASAGLAPTGELFF. In nucleotides, the CDR3 is TGCGCCAGCGCAGGACTAGCACCGACCGGGGAGCTGTTTTTT. The V and J genes are TRBV5-1 and TRBJ2-2; 8 bases match TRBD2. The CDR3 runs to 14 residues. Germline loops: CDR1 SGHRS, CDR2 YFSETQ. V lost 7 bases to trimming and J lost 5 bases; unmatched junction nucleotides: 7.

This clone was detected only once. DNA of the CDR3: TGTGCCAGCAGTGAGGGGGGAATCGACGGCTACACCTTC. Amino acid sequence: CASSEGGIDGYTF. The gene calls are TRBV2 and TRBJ1-2; tentatively, D is TRBD1 (5 bases). The V and J ends lost 3 bases and 8 bases respectively, with 13 bases between them. The germline gives CDR1 SNHLY, CDR2 FYNNEI. The CDR3 runs 13 residues.

The chain couples TRBV5-1 to TRBJ2-6; 9 nucleotides align to TRBD1. V trimming: 0 bases; J trimming: 0 bases; junction bases outside the gene matches: 7. The germline CDR1 and CDR2 sequences are SGHRS and YFSETQ. The length of the CDR3 is 19 residues. The CDR3 loop is CASSLGTGGYSSGANVLTF. DNA of the CDR3: TGCGCCAGCAGCTTGGGAACAGGGGGCTATAGCTCTGGGGCCAACGTCCTGACTTTC. Full variable domain (outside the CDR3, taken from reference TRBV5-1 and TRBJ2-6): KAGVTQTPRYLIKTRGQQVTLSCSPISGHRSVSWYQQTPGQGLQFLFEYFSETQRNKGNFPGRFSGRQFSNSRSEMNVSTLELGDSALYLCASSLGTGGYSSGANVLTFGAGSRLTVL.

V usage is TRBV7-2 and J usage is TRBJ2-1, with TRBD2 matching 11 bases. V lost 5 bases, J lost 9 bases, and 3 bases stayed unmatched. Germline V lookup: CDR1 SGHTA, CDR2 FQGNSA. The CDR3 runs 13 residues. The CDR3 reads CASSLGTSGEQFF. The DNA for the CDR3 is TGTGCCAGCAGCCTCGGGACTAGCGGTGAGCAGTTCTTC.

CDR3 in DNA: TGTGCCAGCAGCAGGAGCGGCCCCGGAGAGACCCAGTACTTC. Protein: CASSRSGPGETQYF. The J gene is TRBJ2-5, the V gene TRBV28, with a possible D match to TRBD2 (5 bases). The V end lost 6 bases, the J end lost 4 bases, and 15 bases lay between the germline ends. CDR1 is MDHEN, CDR2 SYDVKM, per germline. This CDR3 has 14 amino acids. The whole variable domain, filled in from reference TRBV28 and TRBJ2-5, reads DVKVTQSSRYLVKRTGEKVFLECVQDMDHENMFWYRQDPGLGLRLIYFSYDVKMKEKGDIPEGYSVSREKKERFSLILESASTNQTSMYLCASSRSGPGETQYFGPGTRLLVL.